Listed here are 18 T cell receptor beta chains from one sample, sequenced in a study of immune characteristics of hereditary and idiopathic chronic pancreatitis. Patients having total pancreatectomy with islet autotransplantation provided the chronic pancreatitis pancreas tissue. Generated by immunoSEQ multiplex PCR, the TCRdb table keeps only in-frame clones and is missing some. Here the sample spans approximately 9,400 clones, about 76% being singletons. The specimen was pancreas tissue with idiopathic chronic pancreatitis. The receptors come from a human donor with chronic pancreatitis.

The chain recombines TRBV19 with TRBJ2-3; 11 nucleotides align to TRBD2. Germline lookup yields CDR1 LNHDA and CDR2 SQIVND (reference sequence). Unmatched junction bases numbered 11, after V lost 10 bases and J lost 2 bases. The CDR3 loop spans 16 amino acids. The CDR3 coding sequence is TGTGCCACATCCGAGCTAGCGGGGGGAAACACAGATACGCAGTATTTT. Its protein is CATSELAGGNTDTQYF.

The chain uses TRBV3-1 (or the pseudogene TRBV3-2) and TRBJ1-6; D not certain. V was clipped by 1 base and J by 6 bases, with 7 bases between them. Germline-derived CDR1 and CDR2 are LGHDT and YNNKEL (reference sequence). CDR3 size: 14 residues. CDR3 in DNA: TGTGCCAGCAGCCAAGTAGAGGGTAATTCACCCCTCCACTTT. The encoded protein is CASSQVEGNSPLHF.

The gene calls are TRBV5-5 and TRBJ1-6; D perhaps matches TRBD1 (5 bases). Germline loops: CDR1 SGHKS, CDR2 YYEKEE (reference sequence). The V end lost 6 bases, the J end lost 0 bases, and 13 bases lay between the germline ends. The CDR3 runs 16 residues. The CDR3 nucleotides read TGTGCCAGCAATACAGTTGGGGGCTCCTATAATTCACCCCTCCACTTT. It is translated as CASNTVGGSYNSPLHF.

This sequence joins TRBV28 and TRBJ1-1; TRBD1 matches at 9 bases. The V segment lost 6 bases and the J segment 6 bases; nucleotides outside the gene matches: 8. Germline assignment: CDR1 MDHEN and CDR2 SYDVKM. The CDR3 covers 14 residues. The CDR3 loop reads CASSTGTGRPEAFF. The CDR3 DNA follows: TGTGCCAGCAGCACCGGGACAGGGCGACCTGAAGCTTTCTTT. The whole variable domain, filled in from reference TRBV28 and TRBJ1-1, reads DVKVTQSSRYLVKRTGEKVFLECVQDMDHENMFWYRQDPGLGLRLIYFSYDVKMKEKGDIPEGYSVSREKKERFSLILESASTNQTSMYLCASSTGTGRPEAFFGQGTRLTVV.

This chain uses TRBV19 with TRBJ1-2; possibly TRBD1 for D (5 bases). The V end was cut by 1 base, the J end by 4 bases, with 13 bases between. This CDR3 is built from 15 residues. Germline loops: CDR1 LNHDA, CDR2 SQIVND (reference sequence). CDR3 protein: CASSIGLLDSYGYTF. As DNA, the CDR3 is TGTGCCAGTAGTATAGGACTCCTAGACAGCTATGGCTACACCTTC. Full variable domain (remainder filled in from reference TRBV19 and TRBJ1-2): DGGITQSPKYLFRKEGQNVTLSCEQNLNHDAMYWYRQDPGQGLRLIYYSQIVNDFQKGDIAEGYSVSREKKESFPLTVTSAQKNPTAFYLCASSIGLLDSYGYTFGSGTRLTVV.

CDR3 bases: TGTGCCAGCAGCCGTGCAGGGTCTTTCACTGAAGCTTTCTTT. Protein product: CASSRAGSFTEAFF. J is TRBJ1-1 and V is TRBV3-1 (or the pseudogene TRBV3-2); tentatively, D is TRBD1 (5 bases). CDR1 is LGHDT, CDR2 YNNKEL, per germline (reference sequence). The V gene lost 4 bases and the J gene lost 4 bases, with 13 bases spanning the gap. This CDR3 region has 14 residues.

The chain combines TRBV7-2 with TRBJ2-1; D possibly corresponds to TRBD2 (5 bases). This CDR3 is 16 amino acids long. With 2 bases removed from V and 8 bases from J, the gap between germline ends came to 19 bases. Germline-derived CDR1 and CDR2 are SGHTA and FQGNSA. CDR3 in amino acids: CASSLMFSVSGDEQFF. The CDR3 nucleotides are TGTGCCAGCAGCTTAATGTTTAGCGTGTCCGGGGATGAGCAGTTCTTC.

The J gene is TRBJ1-3, the V gene TRBV6-1; no firm D call. This CDR3 is 15 amino acids long. V lost 2 bases and J lost 3, with 11 bases in between. Germline CDR1 is MNHNS and CDR2 is SASEGT. The CDR3 bases are TGTGCCAGCAGTGAATTTGTGGGAGGTGGAAACACCATATATTTT. Residues: CASSEFVGGGNTIYF.

The V gene is TRBV6-5, the J gene TRBJ2-5, with 7 bases aligning to TRBD1. The CDR3 has 16 residues. Trimming cost V 2 bases and J 5 bases; bases outside gene matches: 11. Germline values: CDR1 MNHEY, CDR2 SVGAGI. The CDR3 nucleotides read TGTGCCAGCAGTTACGCTTCCGGGCCCAGGGGGGAGACCCAGTACTTC. Protein sequence: CASSYASGPRGETQYF.

The gene calls are TRBV5-1 and TRBJ2-2; D gene uncertain. The V end was cut by 4 bases, the J end by 7 bases, with 8 bases between. Germline-derived CDR1 and CDR2 are SGHRS and YFSETQ. The CDR3 is 12 residues long. The CDR3 is CASSPANGELFF. CDR3 bases: TGCGCCAGCAGCCCGGCAAACGGGGAGCTGTTTTTT.

The chain employs TRBV29-1 and TRBJ2-3; TRBD1 matches 9 bases. After removal of 3 bases from V and 1 base from J, the junction contained 2 bases not matched to a gene. Germline V lookup: CDR1 SQVTM, CDR2 ANQGSEA. The CDR3 totals 14 residues. The CDR3 loop reads CSVDRTGGTDTQYF. CDR3 in DNA: TGCAGCGTTGATCGGACAGGGGGCACAGATACGCAGTATTTT.

This sequence joins TRBV7-2 and TRBJ2-4, with D possibly matching TRBD2 (6 bases). Germline CDR1 SGHTA, CDR2 FQGNSA. This CDR3 is built from 15 residues. Trimming pared 2 bases from V and 4 bases from J, leaving 12 bases between. The CDR3 coding sequence is TGTGCCAGCAGCTTATACGGCGGGGATAAAAACATTCAGTACTTC. Its translation is CASSLYGGDKNIQYF.

The J gene is TRBJ2-1, the V gene TRBV10-2; D unclear. Germline CDR1 is WSHSY and CDR2 is SAAADI. V lost 0 bases, J lost 10 bases, and 7 bases lay in between. The CDR3 length is 12 residues. CDR3 loop: CASSESIGEQFF. Written as DNA, the CDR3 is TGCGCCAGCAGTGAGTCTATCGGAGAGCAGTTCTTC.

J is TRBJ1-1 and V is TRBV6-1, with unresolved D. CDR3 length: 13 residues. Trimming shortened V by 2 bases and J by 5 bases, and 9 bases separated the two germline ends. Germline V gene sequence: CDR1 MNHNS, CDR2 SASEGT. CDR3 region: CASSEKEVTEAFF. The CDR3 coding sequence is TGTGCCAGCAGTGAAAAGGAGGTTACTGAAGCTTTCTTT.

This chain uses TRBV5-1 with TRBJ1-1; a possible D gene is TRBD1 (5 bases). With 4 bases removed from V and 1 base from J, the gap between germline ends came to 20 bases. The CDR3 consists of 17 residues. The V gene's germline CDR1 is SGHRS and CDR2 YFSETQ. The CDR3 sequence: CASSLATPRGGNTEAFF. In nucleotides, the CDR3 is TGCGCCAGCAGCCTTGCCACCCCAAGGGGAGGGAACACTGAAGCTTTCTTT.

The chain is built from TRBV5-6 and TRBJ2-3; D possibly matches TRBD1 or TRBD2 (5 bases each). The CDR3 loop spans 15 amino acids. With 1 base removed from V and 2 bases from J, the gap between germline ends came to 11 bases. Germline loops: CDR1 SGHDT, CDR2 YYEEEE. The CDR3 loop reads CASSLTGRLTDTQYF. The CDR3 DNA reads TGTGCCAGCAGCTTGACGGGGCGCCTCACAGATACGCAGTATTTT. Drawing the rest from reference TRBV5-6 and TRBJ2-3, the complete variable domain is DAGVTQSPTHLIKTRGQQVTLRCSPKSGHDTVSWYQQALGQGPQFIFQYYEEEERQRGNFPDRFSGHQFPNYSSELNVNALLLGDSALYLCASSLTGRLTDTQYFGPGTRLTVL.

Of note for this clone: The final CDR3 position lacks the conserved phenylalanine or tryptophan, pointing to a likely read error. The DNA is left out, because the CDR3 cannot be placed on it with certainty; the CDR3 is given as TCRdb lists it. The V call is TRBV6-6, the J call TRBJ2-7; the D segment call TRBD1 is taken from the table without a DNA check. The CDR3 numbers 12 amino acids, ends counted. The germline CDR1 and CDR2 sequences are MNHNY and SVGAGI (reference sequence). The CDR3 sequence is CASSYEGTGPTL.

The chain employs TRBV6-5 and TRBJ2-3, with D possibly being TRBD1 or TRBD2 (5 bases each). The V gene lost 0 bases and the J gene lost 4 bases, with 11 bases spanning the gap. Germline CDR1 MNHEY, CDR2 SVGAGI. The CDR3 has 15 amino acids. The CDR3 DNA sequence: TGTGCCAGCAGTTACTCGGGGGTTTGGGCAGATACGCAGTATTTT. Its translation: CASSYSGVWADTQYF.